These T cell receptor beta chains were read from a single sample in a study of blood T cells in healthy people across ages. MiXCR, run by TCRdb on the 5' RACE reads, gives a single entry per CDR3 protein. Of approximately 730,000 distinct CDR3 sequences listed, about 48% are singletons. The sample was blood. These receptors were obtained from an elderly man in good health. Each CDR3 is given with its conserved first and last residue. A D gene is named only where the DNA matches it firmly. The size entry is marked missing in some rows and otherwise reads once, few, many or a size class.

D,size,V,J,DNA,CDR3
TRBD1,few,TRBV5-1,TRBJ1-2,TGCGCCAGCAGCTTGGCAACAGGGGACTATGGCTACACCTTC,CASSLATGDYGYTF
.,.,TRBV20-1,TRBJ1-1,TGCAGTGCTATCCCGGGCCTGAACACTGAAGCTTTCTTT,CSAIPGLNTEAFF
.,.,TRBV12-3/TRBV12-4,TRBJ1-2,TGTGCCAGCAGTACCACACAGACTGGCTACACCTTC,CASSTTQTGYTF
TRBD1,.,TRBV3-1,TRBJ1-4,TGTGCCAGCAGCCGCCGACAGGGAGTCGATGAAAAACTGTTTTTT,CASSRRQGVDEKLFF
.,.,TRBV2,TRBJ1-6,TGTGCCAGCAATGAAGGCCATTCGGGCAGCGCCCCCCTCCACTTT,CASNEGHSGSAPLHF
.,few,TRBV5-1,TRBJ2-1,TGCGCCAGCAGCTCGAGATGGGGGGCCCACAATGAGCAGTTCTTC,CASSSRWGAHNEQFF
.,many,TRBV9,TRBJ2-7,TGTGCCAGCAGCGGCGGTCTTTCGGGCGAGCAGTACTTC,CASSGGLSGEQYF
.,.,TRBV3-1,TRBJ2-7,TGTGCCAGCAGTCACCGGGACTCCCCAGGGCAGTACTTC,CASSHRDSPGQYF
.,.,TRBV28,TRBJ1-4,TGTGCCAGCAGTAACAGGGTGAAGGCAAAACTGTTTTTT,CASSNRVKAKLFF
TRBD2,.,TRBV4-1,TRBJ2-3,TGCGCCAGCAGCCAGGTGCTAGCGGGAGCGCGCAGATACGCGTATTTT,CASSQVLAGARRYAYF
.,.,TRBV25-1,TRBJ2-7,TGTGCCAGCAGTGAAACGGCCACAGGGTCCTACGAGCGGTACTTC,CASSETATGSYERYF
TRBD2,.,TRBV20-1,TRBJ2-6,TGCAGTGCTAGTCTGCGCGGGAGGCCCTCTGGGGCCAACGTCCTGACTTTC,CSASLRGRPSGANVLTF
TRBD2,.,TRBV4-2,TRBJ2-7,TGTGCCAGCAGCCAAGACTCGAGCGGGAGTGCCTACAATGAGCAGTACTTC,CASSQDSSGSAYNEQYF
.,few,TRBV29-1,TRBJ1-2,TGCAGCGTTGAATACAGGGACTATGGCTACACCTTC,CSVEYRDYGYTF
.,few,TRBV7-9,TRBJ1-1,TGTGCCAGCAGCTTAGGGACCCGGGGTGCTTTCTTT,CASSLGTRGAFF
.,.,TRBV27,TRBJ2-7,TGTGCCAGCAGTTTATTACGCTCTAGCACTCGCGAGCAGTACTTC,CASSLLRSSTREQYF
.,.,TRBV30,TRBJ1-2,TGTGCCTGGAGTGACAGCTCTAACTATGGCTACACCTTC,CAWSDSSNYGYTF
.,.,TRBV20-1,TRBJ2-2,TGCAGTGCCCCTTTTCTAGAAGTGAACACCGGGGAGCTGTTTTTT,CSAPFLEVNTGELFF
.,.,TRBV4-2,TRBJ2-3,TGTGCCAGCAGCCAAGACCTAGCAAGATACGCGTATTTT,CASSQDLARYAYF
TRBD1,many,TRBV7-9,TRBJ1-2,TGTGCCAGCAGCCGACAGGGAGACTATGGCTACACCTTC,CASSRQGDYGYTF
TRBD1,.,TRBV7-3,TRBJ2-4,TGTGCCAGCAGCTTGGGACAGGGAGGTTTGGCGAAAAACATTCAGTACTTC,CASSLGQGGLAKNIQYF
TRBD1,.,TRBV5-1,TRBJ2-1,TGCGCCAGCAGCTCAGGACAGGGCCCGATTCAGTTCTTC,CASSSGQGPIQFF
TRBD1,.,TRBV28,TRBJ2-5,TGTGCCAGCTACGGGACAGGGCGGGGAGAGCAGTACTTC,CASYGTGRGEQYF
.,.,TRBV12-3/TRBV12-4,TRBJ2-5,TGTGCCAGCAGTGTGACCGGGACACCCTCTAGGGAGCAGTACTTC,CASSVTGTPSREQYF
.,.,TRBV20-1,TRBJ2-1,TGCAGTGCTAGAGATGTTCCCAGATACAATGAGCAGTTCTTC,CSARDVPRYNEQFF
.,few,TRBV29-1,TRBJ2-1,TGCAGCGTAGGGGGTTTCAATGAGCAGTTCTTC,CSVGGFNEQFF
TRBD2,.,TRBV5-1,TRBJ2-5,TGCGCCAGCAGCCCGAGGACTAGCGGCCCCCGGCGCCCAGAGACCCAGTACTTC,CASSPRTSGPRRPETQYF
TRBD2,.,TRBV2,TRBJ2-7,TGTGCCGGCAGTCGGGGGGACGGAGCCTCATACGAGCAGTACTTC,CAGSRGDGASYEQYF
.,.,TRBV25-1,TRBJ1-3,TGTGCCAGCAGCGCCCCCGGCCAGGGGACTGGGAGAGGAAACACCATATATTTT,CASSAPGQGTGRGNTIYF
.,.,TRBV5-1,TRBJ2-1,TGCGCCAGCAGCAGCAATTCCGTGGGGAGATCCTACAATGAGCAGTTCTTC,CASSSNSVGRSYNEQFF
TRBD2,.,TRBV7-2,TRBJ2-4,TGTGCCAGCAGCCCCGGGACTAGCGCCAAAACCATTCAGTACTTC,CASSPGTSAKTIQYF
.,.,TRBV20-1,TRBJ1-5,TGCAGTGCTAGAGATCGTAGGGGGGCCCCGAGGCCCCAGCATTTT,CSARDRRGAPRPQHF
TRBD2,.,TRBV5-1,TRBJ2-1,TGCGCCAGCAGCCCGGGACTAGCGGGAGGGCTCAACAATGAGCAGTTCTTC,CASSPGLAGGLNNEQFF
.,.,TRBV24-1,TRBJ2-3,TGTGCCACCAGTGACCCTCGACACAGATACGCGTATTTT,CATSDPRHRYAYF
TRBD1,.,TRBV25-1,TRBJ2-7,TGTGCCAGCAGTGATACCGGGACAGTAGAGTACTTC,CASSDTGTVEYF
TRBD1,few,TRBV10-3,TRBJ2-5,TGTGCCATCAGCGCCGGACAGGGAGGAGAGACCCAGTACTTC,CAISAGQGGETQYF
.,.,TRBV18,TRBJ2-1,TGTGCCAGCTCACCGGATACGGGACGAACCTACAATGAGCAGTTCTTC,CASSPDTGRTYNEQFF
.,.,TRBV3-1,TRBJ2-7,TGTGCCAGCAGCCCCGGGGGGCGGGGGTCGAGCTCCTACAATGAGCAGTACTTC,CASSPGGRGSSSYNEQYF
TRBD2,.,TRBV20-1,TRBJ2-3,TGCAGTGCTAGAAGCGGGAGAGGCACAGATACGCAGTATTTT,CSARSGRGTDTQYF
TRBD2,few,TRBV20-1,TRBJ2-1,TGCAGTGCTAGAGATCCGGCTAGCGGGAGGATTCAGTTCTTC,CSARDPASGRIQFF
.,.,TRBV14,TRBJ2-3,TGTGCCAGCAGCCTACTTACTTGGGATACGCAGTATTTT,CASSLLTWDTQYF
.,few,TRBV9,TRBJ2-5,TGTGCCAGCAGCGTGGGAGATATGGGAGAGACCCAGTACTTC,CASSVGDMGETQYF